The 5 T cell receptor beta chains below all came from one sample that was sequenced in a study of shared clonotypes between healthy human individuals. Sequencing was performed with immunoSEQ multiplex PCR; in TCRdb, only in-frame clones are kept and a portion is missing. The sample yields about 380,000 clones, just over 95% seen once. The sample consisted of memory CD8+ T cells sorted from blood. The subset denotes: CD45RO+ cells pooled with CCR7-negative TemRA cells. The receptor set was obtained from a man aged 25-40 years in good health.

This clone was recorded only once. The CDR3 bases are TGTGCCAGCAGTCCCCTCGTTAGCTTTCGTCAGCCCCAGCATTTT. Amino acid sequence: CASSPLVSFRQPQHF. The chain combines TRBV28 with TRBJ1-5; D remains ambiguous. The CDR3 sequence is 15 residues long. With 5 bases removed from V and 6 bases from J, the gap between germline ends came to 17 bases. In germline, CDR1 is MDHEN, CDR2 SYDVKM.

CDR3 DNA: TGTGCCAGCAGTCCGACTAGTTTAGGGACCTACGAGCAGTACTTC. The encoded protein is CASSPTSLGTYEQYF. The rearrangement uses TRBV27 and TRBJ2-7; D is perhaps TRBD2 (6 bases). Germline V CDR1 and CDR2: MNHEY, SMNVEV (reference sequence). V was trimmed by 5 bases and J by 2 bases, leaving 16 bases between them. The CDR3 contains 15 residues.

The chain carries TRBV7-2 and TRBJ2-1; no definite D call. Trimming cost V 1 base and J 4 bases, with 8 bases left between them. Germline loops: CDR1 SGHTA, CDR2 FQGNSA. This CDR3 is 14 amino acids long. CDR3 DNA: TGTGCCAGCAGCTTAGGGCCCCTATACAATGAGCAGTTCTTC. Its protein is CASSLGPLYNEQFF.

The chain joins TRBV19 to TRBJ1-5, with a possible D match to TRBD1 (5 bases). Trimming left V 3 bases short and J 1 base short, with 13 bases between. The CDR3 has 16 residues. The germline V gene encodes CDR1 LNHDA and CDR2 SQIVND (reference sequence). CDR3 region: CASSISGGKSNQPQHF. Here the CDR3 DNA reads TGTGCCAGTAGTATCTCCGGGGGAAAGAGCAATCAGCCCCAGCATTTT. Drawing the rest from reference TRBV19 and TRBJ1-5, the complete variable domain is DGGITQSPKYLFRKEGQNVTLSCEQNLNHDAMYWYRQDPGQGLRLIYYSQIVNDFQKGDIAEGYSVSREKKESFPLTVTSAQKNPTAFYLCASSISGGKSNQPQHFGDGTRLSIL.

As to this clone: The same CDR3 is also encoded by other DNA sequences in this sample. The DNA for the CDR3 is TGTGCCAGCAGTCCGGGGACAGGGACCTACGAGCAGTACTTC. Translation: CASSPGTGTYEQYF. This chain joins TRBV28 and TRBJ2-7; 9 bases agree with TRBD1. CDR1 MDHEN and CDR2 SYDVKM come from the germline V gene. J was trimmed by 2 bases and V by 5 bases; bases with no gene match: 4. The CDR3 extends over 14 amino acids.